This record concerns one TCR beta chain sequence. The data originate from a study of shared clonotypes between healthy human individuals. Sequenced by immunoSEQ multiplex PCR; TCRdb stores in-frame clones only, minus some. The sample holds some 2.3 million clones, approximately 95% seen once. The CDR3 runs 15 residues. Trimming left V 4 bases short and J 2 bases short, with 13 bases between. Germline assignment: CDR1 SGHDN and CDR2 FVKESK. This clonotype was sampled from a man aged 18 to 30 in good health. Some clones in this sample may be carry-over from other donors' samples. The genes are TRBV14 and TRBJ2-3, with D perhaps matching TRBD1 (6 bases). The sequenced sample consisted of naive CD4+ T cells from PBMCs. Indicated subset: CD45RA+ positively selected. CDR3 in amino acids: CASSRNREFTDTQYF. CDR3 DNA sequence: TGTGCCAGCAGCCGTAACAGGGAATTCACAGATACGCAGTATTTT.